The 12 T cell receptor beta chains reported below all come from one sample, sequenced in a study of T cell changes during pregnancy in multiple sclerosis. Measured with immunoSEQ multiplex PCR; TCRdb has only the in-frame clones, and not every one. This sample yields 120,000 or so clones, of which under 95% are seen a single time; 6.2% belongs to the top ten. Sample: peripheral blood, taken before pregnancy. These receptors were taken from a female donor with multiple sclerosis, enrolled in a pregnancy study.

V is TRBV7-2 and J is TRBJ1-3; D gene unclear. Trimming cost V 4 bases and J 0 bases, with 10 bases left between them. Germline CDR1 reads SGHTA; CDR2 reads FQGNSA. The CDR3 totals 15 residues. The CDR3 sequence is CASSSSLSSGNTIYF. CDR3 DNA: TGTGCCAGCAGCTCTTCACTAAGCTCTGGAAACACCATATATTTT.

About this clone itself: Other DNA variants within this sample encode the same CDR3. The chain has TRBV6-1 and TRBJ2-7, with 7 bases aligning to TRBD2. V dropped 5 bases and J dropped 1; count of bases not matched to a gene: 2. Germline V gene sequence: CDR1 MNHNS, CDR2 SASEGT. This CDR3 has 13 amino acids. Here the CDR3 DNA reads TGTGCCAGCAGTTCTAGCGGATCCTACGAGCAGTACTTC. Translated: CASSSSGSYEQYF.

The rearrangement uses TRBV7-3 and TRBJ2-1, with D hard to call. Germline V gene sequence: CDR1 SGHTA, CDR2 FQGTGA. V lost 5 bases to trimming and J lost 0 bases, with 11 bases between them. The CDR3 length is 15 residues. CDR3 in amino acids: CASSLSSSSYNEQFF. CDR3 DNA: TGTGCCAGCAGCCTTTCATCTAGCTCCTACAATGAGCAGTTCTTC.

The V call is TRBV7-2, the J call TRBJ1-2; D not resolved. The CDR3 runs to 12 residues. Trimming pared 5 bases from V and 6 bases from J, leaving 10 bases between. Germline CDR1 is SGHTA and CDR2 is FQGNSA. The CDR3 sequence is CASSVSRDGYTF. CDR3 DNA sequence: TGTGCCAGCAGCGTGAGCCGCGATGGCTACACCTTC. Variable domain in full (rest from reference TRBV7-2 and TRBJ1-2): GAGVSQSPSNKVTEKGKDVELRCDPISGHTALYWYRQSLGQGLEFLIYFQGNSAPDKSGLPSDRFSAERTGGSVSTLTIQRTQQEDSAVYLCASSVSRDGYTFGSGTRLTVV.

V is TRBV5-4 and J is TRBJ1-4; 8 nucleotides agree with TRBD1. The ends lost 4 bases at V and 4 bases at J; junction bases unmatched: 6. CDR3 length: 15 residues. Germline V gives CDR1 SGHNT, CDR2 YYREEE (reference sequence). DNA for the CDR3: TGTGCCAGCAGCCCGGACAGGGCGGGTAATGAAAAACTGTTTTTT. Translating it yields CASSPDRAGNEKLFF.

The rearrangement links TRBV9 to TRBJ2-3; 7 nucleotides agree with TRBD1. From germline, CDR1 is SGDLS and CDR2 YYNGEE. The CDR3 is 14 residues long. V trimming: 4 bases; J trimming: 1 base; junction bases outside the gene matches: 3. The CDR3 bases are TGTGCCAGCAGCCGTGGACAGGGCACAGATACGCAGTATTTT. Amino acids: CASSRGQGTDTQYF. Full variable domain (remainder filled in from reference TRBV9 and TRBJ2-3): DSGVTQTPKHLITATGQRVTLRCSPRSGDLSVYWYQQSLDQGLQFLIQYYNGEERAKGNILERFSAQQFPDLHSELNLSSLELGDSALYFCASSRGQGTDTQYFGPGTRLTVL.

The chain has TRBV6-1 and TRBJ1-2; a possible D gene is TRBD1 (6 bases). The CDR3 consists of 12 residues. Germline V gene data show CDR1 as MNHNS and CDR2 as SASEGT. V lost 4 bases and J lost 7, with 10 bases in between. In DNA, the CDR3 is TGTGCCAGCAGTGTACAGGGTGTTGGCTACACCTTC. Encoded protein: CASSVQGVGYTF.

The CDR3 loop reads CASSGANFNIQYF. DNA of the CDR3: TGTGCCAGCTCTGGGGCCAATTTCAACATTCAGTACTTC. The rearrangement links TRBV14 to TRBJ2-4; D perhaps matches TRBD1 (5 bases). CDR3 length equals 13 residues. V dropped 8 bases and J dropped 7 bases, with 15 bases sitting between them. Germline V lookup: CDR1 SGHDN, CDR2 FVKESK.

The gene calls are TRBV9 and TRBJ1-1; 9 bases are shared with TRBD1. V shed 2 bases, J shed 6 bases, and the junction held 5 bases outside the gene matches. The germline V gene encodes CDR1 SGDLS and CDR2 YYNGEE. This CDR3 is 14 amino acids long. CDR3 residues: CASSVTGGGAEAFF. DNA of the CDR3: TGTGCCAGCAGCGTGACAGGGGGAGGCGCTGAAGCTTTCTTT.

This chain uses TRBV6-4 with TRBJ2-1; weak D call: TRBD1 (6 bases). The V gene's germline CDR1 is MRHNA and CDR2 SNTAGT. This CDR3 spans 16 amino acids. V lost 2 bases to trimming and J lost 3 bases, with 14 bases between them. This chain's CDR3 is CASSDRGSFVYNEQFF. CDR3 coding DNA: TGTGCCAGCAGTGACAGGGGGTCGTTTGTCTACAATGAGCAGTTCTTC.

The V and J genes are TRBV2 and TRBJ2-5, with 8 positions matching TRBD1. CDR3 length: 13 amino acids. Germline V gene data show CDR1 as SNHLY and CDR2 as FYNNEI. With V trimmed by 6 bases and J by 5 bases, 5 bases remained unmatched. The CDR3 sequence: CASRDRAGETQYF. The CDR3 region has the DNA TGTGCCAGCAGGGACAGGGCGGGGGAGACCCAGTACTTC. Full variable domain (missing parts from reference TRBV2 and TRBJ2-5): EPEVTQTPSHQVTQMGQEVILRCVPISNHLYFYWYRQILGQKVEFLVSFYNNEISEKSEIFDDQFSVERPDGSNFTLKIRSTKLEDSAMYFCASRDRAGETQYFGPGTRLLVL.

The chain has TRBV19 and TRBJ1-1; D might be TRBD1 (5 bases). Germline V gives CDR1 LNHDA, CDR2 SQIVND (reference sequence). CDR3 size: 13 residues. Trimming shortened V by 9 bases and J by 3 bases, and 14 bases separated the two germline ends. This CDR3 is CASARQRDTEAFF. The DNA of the CDR3 is TGTGCCAGCGCCCGACAGCGGGACACTGAAGCTTTCTTT.